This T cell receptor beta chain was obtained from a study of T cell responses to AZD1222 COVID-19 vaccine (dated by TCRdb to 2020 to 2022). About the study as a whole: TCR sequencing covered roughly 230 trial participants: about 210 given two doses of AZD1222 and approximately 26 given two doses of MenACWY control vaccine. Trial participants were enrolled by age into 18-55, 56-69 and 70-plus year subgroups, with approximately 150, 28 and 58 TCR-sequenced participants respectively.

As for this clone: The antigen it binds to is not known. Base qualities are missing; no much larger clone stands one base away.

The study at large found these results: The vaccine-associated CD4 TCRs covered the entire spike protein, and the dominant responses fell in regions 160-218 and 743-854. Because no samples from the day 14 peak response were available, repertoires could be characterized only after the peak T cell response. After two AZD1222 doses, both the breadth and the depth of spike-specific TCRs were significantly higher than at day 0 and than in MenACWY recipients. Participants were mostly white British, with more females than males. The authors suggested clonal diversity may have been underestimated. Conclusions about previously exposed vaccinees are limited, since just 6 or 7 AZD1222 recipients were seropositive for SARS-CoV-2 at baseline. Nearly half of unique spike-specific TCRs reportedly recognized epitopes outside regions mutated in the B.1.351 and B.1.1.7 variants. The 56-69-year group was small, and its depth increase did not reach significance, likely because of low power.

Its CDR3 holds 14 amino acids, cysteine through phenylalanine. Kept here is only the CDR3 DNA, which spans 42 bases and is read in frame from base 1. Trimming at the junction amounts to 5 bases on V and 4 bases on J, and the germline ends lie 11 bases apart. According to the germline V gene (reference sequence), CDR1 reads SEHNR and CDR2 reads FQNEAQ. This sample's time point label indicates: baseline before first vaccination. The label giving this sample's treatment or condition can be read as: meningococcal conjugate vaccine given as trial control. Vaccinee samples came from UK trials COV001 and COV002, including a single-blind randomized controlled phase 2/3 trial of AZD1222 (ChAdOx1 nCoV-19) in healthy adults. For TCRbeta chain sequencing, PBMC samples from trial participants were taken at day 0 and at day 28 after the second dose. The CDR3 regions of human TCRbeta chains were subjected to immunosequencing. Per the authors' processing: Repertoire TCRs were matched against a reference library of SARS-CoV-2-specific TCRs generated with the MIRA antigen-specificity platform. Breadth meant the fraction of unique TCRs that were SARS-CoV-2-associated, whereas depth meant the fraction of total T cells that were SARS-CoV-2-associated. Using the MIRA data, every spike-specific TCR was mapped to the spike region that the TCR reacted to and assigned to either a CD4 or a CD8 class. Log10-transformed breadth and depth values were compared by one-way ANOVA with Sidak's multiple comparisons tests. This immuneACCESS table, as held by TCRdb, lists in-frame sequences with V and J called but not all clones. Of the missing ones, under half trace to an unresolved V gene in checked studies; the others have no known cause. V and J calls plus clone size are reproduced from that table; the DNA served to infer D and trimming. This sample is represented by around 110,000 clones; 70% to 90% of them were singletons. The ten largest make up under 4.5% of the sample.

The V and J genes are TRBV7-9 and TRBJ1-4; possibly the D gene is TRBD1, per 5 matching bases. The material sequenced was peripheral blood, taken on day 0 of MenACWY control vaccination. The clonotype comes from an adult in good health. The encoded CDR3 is CASSQTANNEKLFF. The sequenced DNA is TGTGCCAGCAGCCAGACAGCAAATAATGAAAAACTGTTTTTT.